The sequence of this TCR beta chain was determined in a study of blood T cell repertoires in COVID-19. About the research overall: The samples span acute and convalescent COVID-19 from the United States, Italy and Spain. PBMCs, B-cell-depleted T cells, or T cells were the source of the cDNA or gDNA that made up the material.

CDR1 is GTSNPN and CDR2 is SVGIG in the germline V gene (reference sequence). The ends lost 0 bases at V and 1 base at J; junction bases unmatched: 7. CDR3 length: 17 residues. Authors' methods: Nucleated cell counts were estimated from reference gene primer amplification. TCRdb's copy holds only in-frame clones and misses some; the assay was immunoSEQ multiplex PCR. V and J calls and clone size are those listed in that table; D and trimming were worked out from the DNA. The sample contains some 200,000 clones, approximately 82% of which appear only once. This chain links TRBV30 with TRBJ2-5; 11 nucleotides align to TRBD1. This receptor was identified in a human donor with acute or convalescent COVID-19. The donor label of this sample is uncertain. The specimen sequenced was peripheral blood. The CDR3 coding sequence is TGTGCCTGGAGTGTATCCCGGACAGGGGGCCCCCAAGAGACCCAGTACTTC. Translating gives CAWSVSRTGGPQETQYF.